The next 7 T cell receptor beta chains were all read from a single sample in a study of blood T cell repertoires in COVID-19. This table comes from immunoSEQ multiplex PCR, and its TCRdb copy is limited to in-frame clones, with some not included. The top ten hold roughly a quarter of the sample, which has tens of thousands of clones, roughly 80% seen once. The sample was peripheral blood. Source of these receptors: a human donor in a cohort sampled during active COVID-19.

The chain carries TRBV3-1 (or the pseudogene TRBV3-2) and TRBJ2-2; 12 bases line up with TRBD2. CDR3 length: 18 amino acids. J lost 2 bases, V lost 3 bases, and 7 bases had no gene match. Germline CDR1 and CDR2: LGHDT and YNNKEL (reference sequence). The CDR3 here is CASSQPGLAGDNTGELFF. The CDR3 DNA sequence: TGTGCCAGCAGCCAGCCGGGACTAGCGGGTGATAACACCGGGGAGCTGTTTTTT.

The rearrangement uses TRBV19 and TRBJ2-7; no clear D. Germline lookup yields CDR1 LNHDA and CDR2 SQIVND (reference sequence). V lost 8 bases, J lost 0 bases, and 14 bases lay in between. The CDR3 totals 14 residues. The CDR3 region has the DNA TGTGCCAGTTCGATGCCCAGGCGCTCCTACGAGCAGTACTTC. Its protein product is CASSMPRRSYEQYF.

The DNA for the CDR3 is TGTGCCAGCAGTTCCTCCAGGGCCAATCAGCCCCAGCATTTT. Translating it yields CASSSSRANQPQHF. This rearrangement joins TRBV6-5 to TRBJ1-5; tentative D call: TRBD1 (5 bases). Per germline, CDR1 MNHEY and CDR2 SVGAGI. V was cut by 4 bases and J by 3 bases, with 10 bases left in between. The CDR3 totals 14 residues.

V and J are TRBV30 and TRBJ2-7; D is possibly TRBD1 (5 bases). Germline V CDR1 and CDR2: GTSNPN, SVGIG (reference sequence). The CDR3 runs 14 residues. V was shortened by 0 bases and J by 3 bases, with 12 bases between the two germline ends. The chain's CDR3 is CAWSVGKGIYEQYF. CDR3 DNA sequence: TGTGCCTGGAGTGTAGGTAAGGGGATCTACGAGCAGTACTTC.

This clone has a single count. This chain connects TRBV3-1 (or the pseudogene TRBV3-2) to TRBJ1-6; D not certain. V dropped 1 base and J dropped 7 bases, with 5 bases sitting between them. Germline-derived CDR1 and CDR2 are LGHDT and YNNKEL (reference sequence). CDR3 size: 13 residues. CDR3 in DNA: TGTGCCAGCAGCCAAGGACTGAATTCACCCCTCCACTTT. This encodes CASSQGLNSPLHF.

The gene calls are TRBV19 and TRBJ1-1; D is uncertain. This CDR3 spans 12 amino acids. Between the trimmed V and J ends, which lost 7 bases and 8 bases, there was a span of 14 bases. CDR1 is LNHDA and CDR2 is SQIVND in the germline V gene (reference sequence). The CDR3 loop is CASNGRRGEAFF. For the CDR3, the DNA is TGTGCCAGTAACGGCCGCCGGGGAGAAGCTTTCTTT. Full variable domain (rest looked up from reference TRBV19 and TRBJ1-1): DGGITQSPKYLFRKEGQNVTLSCEQNLNHDAMYWYRQDPGQGLRLIYYSQIVNDFQKGDIAEGYSVSREKKESFPLTVTSAQKNPTAFYLCASNGRRGEAFFGQGTRLTVV.

DNA for the CDR3: TGTGCCAGCAGCACTAGGAGGGGGCTCTCAGAGACCCAGTACTTC. This sequence encodes CASSTRRGLSETQYF. The chain has TRBV7-8 and TRBJ2-5; D perhaps matches TRBD1 (7 bases). V was cut by 5 bases and J by 4 bases, with 17 bases left in between. Germline lookup yields CDR1 SGHVS and CDR2 FQNEAQ. The CDR3 sequence is 15 residues long.